This T cell receptor beta chain comes out of a study of T cells in tumors after PD-1 blockade (dated by TCRdb to between 2019 and 2020). Study-level background: Exclusion criteria were prior checkpoint blockade, use of systemic immunosuppressants, or recent radiotherapy or other anti-cancer therapy within 4 weeks. Treatment consisted of either cemiplimab 350 mg every 2 weeks or pembrolizumab 200 mg every 3 weeks. Some patients also continued taking vismodegib 150 mg daily during anti-PD-1 treatment. Peripheral blood samples averaged approximately 100,000 TCR templates (range roughly 21,000-270,000) and 35,000 to 40,000 unique clonotypes. Using site-matched tumors from BCC or SCC patients sampled before and after anti-PD-1 therapy, the study carried out paired single-cell RNA and TCR sequencing. To compare clonotypes in blood and tumor, bulk TCR sequencing was done on around 9 peripheral blood samples taken from roughly five patients. RECIST version 1.1 was used to assess clinical response. Results and caveats for the whole study, not just this receptor: The source of novel T cell clones was not identified and could include lymphoid organs or rare unexpanded clones within the tumor or its periphery. Around 43% of tumor TCR clonotypes were found in blood, and some novel exhausted tumor clones appeared in pre-treatment blood, suggesting peripheral recruitment.

Deep TCRbeta sequencing was performed with the immunoSEQ platform. Turning to the authors' computational methods: For further analysis, only productive rearrangements were exported from the immunoSEQ Analyzer. T cell phenotypes were assigned to bulk TCRbeta clonotypes by matching the clonotypes to single-cell RNA+TCR-seq clones with the same TCRbeta sequence. Clone enrichment in tumor was computed as tumor frequency divided by PBMC frequency from bulk TCR sequencing. GLIPH was used to group TCRs into specificity groups, clusters of distinct TCRs likely recognizing common antigens via shared CDR3 motifs. TCRdb provides this immuneACCESS table in a form limited to in-frame rearrangements. Some clones are lacking; in checked studies, under half of them reflect an unresolved V gene, and why the rest are absent is not known. V, J and clone size were drawn from that table, and D and trimming were deduced from the DNA. The table for this sample lists fewer than 55,000 clones; roughly 80% of them were counted only once. Just over 4% of the sample rests with the top ten.

The meaning of the sample's time point label: before anti-PD-1 therapy. Genomic DNA extracted from tumor biopsies or peripheral blood was used for bulk TCRbeta sequencing, with input ranging from about 616 ng to 6,500 ng. Histologically proven advanced or metastatic basal or squamous cell carcinoma was present in all patients, all of whom were poor candidates for surgical resection. Of the approximately 12 patients in the basal cell carcinoma cohort, about eight underwent bulk tumor TCR sequencing. CDR1 is given as SGHDN and CDR2 as FVKESK, both from the germline V gene. Spanning cysteine to phenylalanine, the CDR3 consists of 14 amino acids. Just CDR3 DNA is preserved here, 42 bases in frame from base 1. V gives up 0 bases and J gives up 6 bases, and the segment between their germline ends measures 11 bases. This clone was seen only once. What antigen it recognizes has not been identified. No qualities accompany the bases; no much larger clone lies one base away.

The sequenced sample was PBMCs, obtained before anti-PD-1 treatment. The sequence was obtained from a human donor with basal cell carcinoma. The rearranged chain carries TRBV14 and TRBJ1-1, with the D gene call left open. The CDR3 here reads CASSQDLNSAEAFF. The DNA sequence is TGTGCCAGCAGCCAAGATCTAAACAGTGCTGAAGCTTTCTTT.